These 7 T cell receptor beta chains share one sample of origin, sequenced in a study of blood T cell repertoires in COVID-19. The repertoire was sequenced with immunoSEQ multiplex PCR; TCRdb's copy has only in-frame clones and lacks some. This repertoire shows approximately 70,000 clones, 70% to 90% found once; its top ten account for around 3.6%. The sample comprised peripheral blood. All receptors come from a woman between 50 and 59 years old with COVID-19, enrolled during active disease.

This chain links TRBV18 with TRBJ2-1, with 10 bases fitting TRBD2. The V gene's germline CDR1 is KGHSH and CDR2 LQKENI. The CDR3 loop spans 15 amino acids. V shed 3 bases and J 10 bases; nucleotides not matched to a gene: 9. The CDR3: CASSPGSGRAYEQFF. The CDR3 DNA reads as TGTGCCAGCTCACCGGGGAGCGGGAGGGCCTACGAGCAGTTCTTC.

V usage is TRBV19 and J usage is TRBJ2-1, with 7 bases that match TRBD1. The CDR3 runs to 13 residues. Germline V gives CDR1 LNHDA, CDR2 SQIVND (reference sequence). V trimming: 4 bases; J trimming: 7 bases; junction bases outside the gene matches: 4. The CDR3 sequence is CASSTQGQNEQFF. The CDR3 coding sequence is TGTGCCAGTAGTACGCAGGGACAGAATGAGCAGTTCTTC.

The rearrangement uses TRBV4-3 and TRBJ1-4; 11 bases agree with TRBD1. Per germline, CDR1 LGHNA and CDR2 YSLEER. The CDR3 is 15 amino acids. Unmatched junction bases numbered 5, after V lost 4 bases and J lost 7 bases. For the CDR3, the DNA is TGCGCCAGCAGCCCCCGGACAGGGGGCTTTGAAAAACTGTTTTTT. Its protein product is CASSPRTGGFEKLFF.

This clone showed up just once. V is TRBV3-1 (or the pseudogene TRBV3-2) and J is TRBJ2-2; 7 positions agree with TRBD1. V trimming: 8 bases; J trimming: 6 bases; junction bases outside the gene matches: 9. This CDR3 has 14 amino acids. The germline CDR1 and CDR2 sequences are LGHDT and YNNKEL (reference sequence). CDR3 sequence: CASAARGSSGELFF. The CDR3 region has the DNA TGTGCCAGCGCGGCCAGGGGGTCATCCGGGGAGCTGTTTTTT.

V gene TRBV6-2 or TRBV6-3 combines with J gene TRBJ2-1, with 8 bases identical to TRBD1. Unmatched junction bases numbered 4, after V lost 4 bases and J lost 8 bases. The CDR3 consists of 13 residues. CDR1 MNHEY and CDR2 SVGEGT come from the germline V gene. The CDR3 nucleotides read TGTGCCAGCAGTTCCAGGGGGCTTGATGAGCAGTTCTTC. Its protein is CASSSRGLDEQFF.

V and J are TRBV20-1 and TRBJ2-7; D is perhaps TRBD1 (6 bases). The CDR3 runs 10 residues. V was shortened by 5 bases and J by 9 bases, with 11 bases between the two germline ends. Germline values: CDR1 DFQATT, CDR2 SNEGSKA (reference sequence). CDR3 residues: CSAHQGRQYF. Here the CDR3 DNA reads TGCAGTGCTCACCAGGGGAGGCAGTACTTC.

The gene calls are TRBV25-1 and TRBJ2-7, with 8 bases aligning to TRBD2. The CDR3 totals 15 residues. Trimming cost V 7 bases and J 5 bases; bases outside gene matches: 13. Germline V gives CDR1 MGHDK, CDR2 SYGVNS. The CDR3 loop reads CASNLAGPGSHEQYF. DNA for the CDR3: TGTGCCAGCAATCTAGCGGGCCCTGGAAGCCACGAGCAGTACTTC.